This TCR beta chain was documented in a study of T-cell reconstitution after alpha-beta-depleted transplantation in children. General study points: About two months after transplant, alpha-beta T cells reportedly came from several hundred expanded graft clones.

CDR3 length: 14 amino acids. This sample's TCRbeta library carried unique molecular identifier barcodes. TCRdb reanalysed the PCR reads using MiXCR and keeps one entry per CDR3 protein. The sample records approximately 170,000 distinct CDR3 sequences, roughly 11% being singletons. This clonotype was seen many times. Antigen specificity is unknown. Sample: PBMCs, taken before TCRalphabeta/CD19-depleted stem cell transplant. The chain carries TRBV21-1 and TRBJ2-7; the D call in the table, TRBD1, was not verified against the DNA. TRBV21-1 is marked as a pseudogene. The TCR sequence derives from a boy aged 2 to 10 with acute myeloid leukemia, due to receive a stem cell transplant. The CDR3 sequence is CASNDGGPSYEQYV. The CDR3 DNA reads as TGTGCCAGCAACGACGGGGGCCCCTCTTACGAGCAGTACGTC.